This TCR beta chain was captured in a study of T cell changes during pregnancy in multiple sclerosis. Clones were read by immunoSEQ multiplex PCR, and TCRdb kept only the in-frame ones, dropping some. The sample holds some 80,000 clones, 90% to 95% seen once. V gave up 2 bases and J gave up 5 bases; unmatched junction bases: 3. CDR3 length: 13 residues. The germline V gene has CDR1 LNHDA and CDR2 SQIVND (reference sequence). The rearrangement links TRBV19 to TRBJ2-7, with 7 bases fitting TRBD1. The sequencing used peripheral blood, collected in the second trimester of pregnancy. The clonotype originates from a female donor with multiple sclerosis, enrolled in a pregnancy study. The CDR3 protein is CASSIHRGNEQYF. CDR3 DNA sequence: TGTGCCAGTAGTATACACAGGGGAAACGAGCAGTACTTC. The full variable domain, its missing parts supplied by reference TRBV19 and TRBJ2-7, is DGGITQSPKYLFRKEGQNVTLSCEQNLNHDAMYWYRQDPGQGLRLIYYSQIVNDFQKGDIAEGYSVSREKKESFPLTVTSAQKNPTAFYLCASSIHRGNEQYFGPGTRLTVT.